This TCR beta chain was observed in a study of blood T cell repertoires in COVID-19. TCRdb keeps only in-frame clones here, not all; method: immunoSEQ multiplex PCR. This sample carries roughly 230,000 clones, roughly 90% of them seen once, and the ten largest clones take about 4%. Germline V gives CDR1 LGHNA, CDR2 YNFKEQ. Trimming shortened V by 0 bases and J by 5 bases, and 16 bases separated the two germline ends. This CDR3 has 17 amino acids. The TCR was taken from a woman in her thirties with acute COVID-19. Sequences were obtained from PBMCs or T cells enriched from blood (not recorded which). This chain uses TRBV4-2 with TRBJ1-4; D is unclear. CDR3 sequence (DNA): TGTGCCAGCAGCCAAGATGCCCGGGCCCGGGGAAATGAAAAACTGTTTTTT. Its translation: CASSQDARARGNEKLFF.